The 31 T cell receptor beta chains below come from one sample, sequenced in a study of identical twins. TCRdb re-derived calls from the 5' RACE reads in MiXCR, one entry per CDR3 protein. Here the sample spans about 810,000 distinct CDR3 sequences, roughly 12% being singletons. The data also belong to a second study, concerning yellow fever vaccine responses in identical twins.

The specimen was PBMCs. The receptors shown here come from a woman between 18 and 30 years old in good health.

CDR3 residues: CASSEGGLAEAFF. The CDR3 DNA reads TGTGCCAGCAGTGAGGGTGGCCTTGCTGAAGCTTTCTTT. The chain couples TRBV25-1 to TRBJ1-1; D is uncertain. Germline V CDR1 and CDR2: MGHDK, SYGVNS. The CDR3 is 13 amino acids. The V end was cut by 3 bases, the J end by 6 bases, with 11 bases between.

The chain combines TRBV28 with TRBJ2-5; 7 bases match TRBD1. CDR1 and CDR2 from the germline V gene are MDHEN and SYDVKM. This CDR3 region has 12 residues. V was clipped by 10 bases and J by 6 bases; unmatched bases: 8. CDR3 coding DNA: TGTGCCACGACAGGGACAATGAAGACCCAGTACTTC. Its protein product is CATTGTMKTQYF.

This clonotype was detected many times. CDR3 protein: CASSYQTASSEQYF. The DNA for the CDR3 is TGTGCCAGCAGTTACCAGACAGCCAGTTCCGAGCAGTACTTC. This chain links TRBV6-5 with TRBJ2-7; D may be TRBD1 (5 bases). Trimming shortened V by 2 bases and J by 6 bases, and 14 bases separated the two germline ends. The CDR3 runs 14 residues. Germline V CDR1 and CDR2: MNHEY, SVGAGI.

The genes are TRBV9 and TRBJ2-1; D gene unclear. CDR1 and CDR2 from the germline V gene are SGDLS and YYNGEE. V lost 0 bases and J lost 5, with 3 bases in between. The CDR3 covers 12 residues. CDR3 sequence: CASSVGDNEQFF. Written as DNA, the CDR3 is TGTGCCAGCAGCGTAGGGGACAATGAGCAGTTCTTC. Variable domain in full (rest from reference TRBV9 and TRBJ2-1): DSGVTQTPKHLITATGQRVTLRCSPRSGDLSVYWYQQSLDQGLQFLIQYYNGEERAKGNILERFSAQQFPDLHSELNLSSLELGDSALYFCASSVGDNEQFFGPGTRLTVL.

This clonotype was counted a few times. The CDR3 nucleotides read TGCGCCAGCAGCAACTCAGGGGGCGGACGGTTGGTTACTGAAGCTTTCTTT. It translates to CASSNSGGGRLVTEAFF. This chain links TRBV4-1 with TRBJ1-1, with TRBD1 matching 8 bases. There are 17 residues in the CDR3. Germline-derived CDR1 and CDR2 are MGHRA and YSYEKL. The V and J ends lost 5 bases and 5 bases, in that order; junction bases with no gene match: 16.

J is TRBJ2-3 and V is TRBV12-3 or TRBV12-4, with D perhaps matching TRBD2 (7 bases). The CDR3 extends over 16 amino acids. V shed 3 bases and J shed 0 bases, with 13 bases lying between them. The CDR3, as DNA: TGTGCCAGCAGTTTTGGGCGGGGGCTAAGCACAGATACGCAGTATTTT. This codes for CASSFGRGLSTDTQYF.

This clonotype was detected only a few times. The genes are TRBV5-1 and TRBJ2-1; 9 positions agree with TRBD1. This CDR3 is built from 16 residues. With 4 bases clipped from V and 3 bases from J, the junction kept 8 bases outside the gene matches. Germline V gives CDR1 SGHRS, CDR2 YFSETQ. CDR3: CASSPPPGQGYNEQFF. The CDR3 DNA reads TGCGCCAGCAGCCCCCCCCCGGGACAGGGCTACAATGAGCAGTTCTTC.

The V call is TRBV7-3, the J call TRBJ2-1, with D possibly being TRBD2 (5 bases). The CDR3 covers 15 residues. V was clipped by 5 bases and J by 0 bases, with 11 bases between them. CDR1 and CDR2 from the germline V gene are SGHTA and FQGTGA. The CDR3 DNA reads TGTGCCAGCAGCAATAGCGAGAGCTCCTACAATGAGCAGTTCTTC. It yields the protein CASSNSESSYNEQFF.

CDR3 loop: CASSVEFGGLVGETQYF. CDR3 sequence (DNA): TGTGCCAGCAGCGTAGAATTTGGGGGACTAGTCGGGGAGACCCAGTACTTC. The chain carries TRBV9 and TRBJ2-5, with 8 bases that match TRBD2. The trim removed 0 bases at V and 5 bases at J, leaving 12 bases unmatched. CDR3 length equals 17 residues. CDR1 and CDR2 (germline): SGDLS, YYNGEE.

DNA for the CDR3: TGCGCCAGCACCCTAGGTGGGGGGGACTACAATGAGCAGTTCTTC. It translates to CASTLGGGDYNEQFF. The rearrangement joins TRBV5-1 to TRBJ2-1; TRBD2 matches at 7 bases. The germline gives CDR1 SGHRS, CDR2 YFSETQ. The V segment lost 6 bases and the J segment 3 bases; nucleotides outside the gene matches: 9. The CDR3 consists of 15 residues. Supplemented by reference TRBV5-1 and TRBJ2-1, the full variable domain reads KAGVTQTPRYLIKTRGQQVTLSCSPISGHRSVSWYQQTPGQGLQFLFEYFSETQRNKGNFPGRFSGRQFSNSRSEMNVSTLELGDSALYLCASTLGGGDYNEQFFGPGTRLTVL.

In this sample, this clonotype turned up a few times. This chain connects TRBV4-1 to TRBJ2-2, with 15 bases that match TRBD2. Germline CDR1 MGHRA, CDR2 YSYEKL. This CDR3 has 18 residues. The V segment lost 4 bases and the J segment 4 bases; nucleotides outside the gene matches: 7. CDR3 DNA: TGCGCCAGCAGCCTCGGACTAGCGGGGGGGCGATCCACCGGGGAGCTGTTTTTT. It codes for CASSLGLAGGRSTGELFF.

The chain joins TRBV7-6 to TRBJ2-1; 9 nucleotides align to TRBD2. The germline CDR1 and CDR2 sequences are SGHVS and FNYEAQ. The J segment lost 6 bases and the V segment lost 10 bases, leaving 7 bases of the junction unmatched. This CDR3 comprises 13 residues. The CDR3 DNA sequence: TGTGCCATCAGGCAGACTAGCGGCAATGAGCAGTTCTTC. Amino acid sequence: CAIRQTSGNEQFF.

This clonotype has a handful of counts. This rearrangement joins TRBV29-1 to TRBJ1-2, with TRBD1 matching over 7 bases. V dropped 3 bases and J dropped 6; count of bases not matched to a gene: 10. This CDR3 is 14 amino acids long. Germline CDR1 SQVTM, CDR2 ANQGSEA. CDR3 coding DNA: TGCAGCGTTGACGAGGGGGCGGCTGTCAATGGCTACACCTTC. Translation: CSVDEGAAVNGYTF.

This clonotype showed up many times. The chain links TRBV7-8 to TRBJ2-1, with D maybe TRBD2 (6 bases). CDR3 length: 16 residues. V was trimmed by 1 base and J by 6 bases, leaving 16 bases between them. Germline loops: CDR1 SGHVS, CDR2 FQNEAQ. In nucleotides, the CDR3 is TGTGCCAGCAGCTTAGTCTCGGGACTTTTGGGCAATGAGCAGTTCTTC. It yields the protein CASSLVSGLLGNEQFF.

The table lists this clonotype with a few counts. This chain links TRBV9 with TRBJ2-2; possible D gene TRBD1, 7 bases. The CDR3 extends over 18 amino acids. Germline CDR1 is SGDLS and CDR2 is YYNGEE. The ends were cut back, 2 bases at V and 1 base at J, with 18 bases in the middle. The CDR3 DNA follows: TGTGCCAGCAGCGTTCATAGCGGCCCAGGGGGGAACACCGGGGAGCTGTTTTTT. This sequence encodes CASSVHSGPGGNTGELFF.

The J gene is TRBJ1-3, the V gene TRBV20-1; 8 bases agree with TRBD1. Trimming at V came to 4 bases and at J to 2 bases, leaving 7 bases not matched to a gene. CDR1 is DFQATT, CDR2 SNEGSKA, per germline (reference sequence). There are 15 residues in the CDR3. This chain's CDR3 is CSATETGQAGNTIYF. In DNA form, the CDR3 reads TGCAGTGCTACCGAAACGGGACAGGCTGGAAACACCATATATTTT.

The CDR3 loop is CASSLSQGLDTEAFF. The CDR3 nucleotides read TGTGCCAGCAGCTTATCGCAGGGACTGGACACTGAAGCTTTCTTT. The genes are TRBV7-9 and TRBJ1-1; D perhaps matches TRBD1 (5 bases). Germline-derived CDR1 and CDR2 are SEHNR and FQNEAQ (reference sequence). V was cut by 2 bases and J by 3 bases, with 13 bases left in between. The CDR3 runs 15 residues.

Ten or more counts support this clonotype. The chain joins TRBV24-1 to TRBJ2-1; D is undetermined. Trimming cost V 5 bases and J 8 bases, with 18 bases left between them. This CDR3 has 15 amino acids. Germline V gene sequence: CDR1 KGHDR, CDR2 SFDVKD. CDR3 residues: CATSAARPRTDEQFF. The CDR3 DNA sequence: TGTGCCACCAGTGCGGCGCGTCCTAGGACCGATGAGCAGTTCTTC.

The rearrangement uses TRBV28 and TRBJ1-2; 9 nucleotides match TRBD1. The CDR3 is 12 residues long. V shed 6 bases, J shed 8 bases, and the junction held 4 bases outside the gene matches. CDR1 and CDR2 from the germline V gene are MDHEN and SYDVKM. The CDR3 region is CASRGTGIGYTF. The CDR3 nucleotides read TGTGCCAGCAGGGGGACAGGGATCGGCTACACCTTC.

With regard to this clonotype: A read error may be the cause here, since a much bigger clone is one base away. CDR3 DNA: TGTGCCAGCAGCTTAGTTCGCGGGAGGGGACAAGAGGCCCAGTACTTC. Translation gives CASSLVRGRGQEAQYF. This chain links TRBV7-8 with TRBJ2-5; 9 bases map to TRBD2. Germline V gives CDR1 SGHVS, CDR2 FQNEAQ. The CDR3 extends over 16 amino acids.

This clonotype was counted only a few times. The chain joins TRBV28 to TRBJ2-7, with D possibly matching TRBD1 (6 bases). There are 15 residues in the CDR3. The germline CDR1 and CDR2 sequences are MDHEN and SYDVKM. The V gene lost 6 bases and the J gene lost 3 bases, with 18 bases spanning the gap. The CDR3 protein is CASRPTLGQLYEQYF. CDR3 nucleotides: TGTGCCAGCAGACCTACCTTAGGACAGCTCTACGAGCAGTACTTC.

The table lists this clonotype with a few counts. The V call is TRBV21-1, the J call TRBJ2-1; the DNA was not used to check the table's D call, TRBD1. TRBV21-1 is a pseudogene locus. The CDR3 extends over 15 amino acids. The DNA for the CDR3 is TGTGCCAGCAGCAAACCCCCAGGGGGCTTGGATGAGCAGTTCTTC. This codes for CASSKPPGGLDEQFF.

The table lists this clonotype with many counts. The V call is TRBV12-3 or TRBV12-4, the J call TRBJ2-7; 12 nucleotides agree with TRBD2. CDR3 length equals 16 residues. Trimming removed 5 bases from V and 1 base from J; junction bases left unmatched: 6. CDR3 nucleotides: TGTGCCAGCAGTCCTGGGACTAGCGGGCCTTCCTACGAGCAGTACTTC. Protein product: CASSPGTSGPSYEQYF.

This clonotype appeared many times. The chain joins TRBV10-3 to TRBJ2-1; D is ambiguous. Trimming pared 3 bases from V and 11 bases from J, leaving 14 bases between. CDR3 length: 13 amino acids. Germline loops: CDR1 ENHRY, CDR2 SYGVKD. As DNA, the CDR3 is TGTGCCATCAGTGATTACGATGAAGGGCAGCAGTTCTTC. Translation: CAISDYDEGQQFF.

J is TRBJ1-6 and V is TRBV3-1, with D possibly matching TRBD1 (5 bases). The CDR3 has 16 residues. CDR1 and CDR2 from the germline V gene are LGHDT and YNNKEL (reference sequence). Trimming cost V 0 bases and J 5 bases, with 11 bases left between them. CDR3 sequence: CASSQDRWGDNSPLHF. The CDR3 DNA reads as TGTGCCAGCAGCCAAGATAGGTGGGGCGATAATTCACCCCTCCACTTT. Full variable domain (outside the CDR3, taken from reference TRBV3-1 and TRBJ1-6): DTAVSQTPKYLVTQMGNDKSIKCEQNLGHDTMYWYKQDSKKFLKIMFSYNNKELIINETVPNRFSPKSPDKAHLNLHINSLELGDSAVYFCASSQDRWGDNSPLHFGNGTRLTVT.

The rearrangement links TRBV4-1 to TRBJ2-2; 9 nucleotides agree with TRBD2. This CDR3 contains 19 residues. The germline V gene encodes CDR1 MGHRA and CDR2 YSYEKL. V lost 0 bases to trimming and J lost 1 base; unmatched junction nucleotides: 9. In nucleotides, the CDR3 is TGCGCCAGCAGCCAAGAGAACTGGCGGGGGGGCAGGAACACCGGGGAGCTGTTTTTT. Translating it yields CASSQENWRGGRNTGELFF.

As for this clonotype: An end of the junction differs from the germline gene, which may be a read error. The chain joins TRBV2 to TRBJ2-3, with D possibly being TRBD2 (6 bases). The V gene's germline CDR1 is SNHLY and CDR2 FYNNEI. The CDR3 loop spans 16 amino acids. The CDR3: CASREGSSGTTDTQYF. The DNA for the CDR3 is TGTGCCAGCAGGGAAGGAAGTAGCGGAACCACAGATACGCAGTATTTT.

This clonotype was seen many times. V is TRBV12-3 or TRBV12-4 and J is TRBJ2-3; D is tentatively TRBD1 or TRBD2 (6 bases each). V was cut by 4 bases and J by 3 bases, with 11 bases left in between. The CDR3 contains 14 residues. In DNA, the CDR3 is TGTGCCAGCAGTTCCCTAGGGGGGACAGATACGCAGTATTTT. Residues: CASSSLGGTDTQYF.

There are many counts of this clonotype. The rearrangement joins TRBV12-3 or TRBV12-4 to TRBJ2-1; D not certain. V lost 2 bases and J 5 bases, leaving 4 bases between the germline ends. This CDR3 is 12 amino acids long. The CDR3 loop is CASSLSHNEQFF. The DNA of the CDR3 is TGTGCCAGCAGTTTATCCCACAATGAGCAGTTCTTC.

The sample holds a few counts of this clonotype. The chain combines TRBV5-1 with TRBJ1-1; a possible D gene is TRBD1 (5 bases). V shed 2 bases and J shed 4 bases, with 15 bases lying between them. This CDR3 has 15 amino acids. Germline CDR1 is SGHRS and CDR2 is YFSETQ. Here the CDR3 DNA reads TGCGCCAGCAGCTTACAAGGGGCGGGAAGCACTGAAGCTTTCTTT. It specifies CASSLQGAGSTEAFF.

This clonotype has only a few counts. CDR3 protein: CASSSKRGGISTDTQYF. The CDR3 DNA sequence: TGTGCCAGCAGTTCTAAACGGGGCGGGATTAGCACAGATACGCAGTATTTT. V gene TRBV6-5 combines with J gene TRBJ2-3; D perhaps matches TRBD2 (6 bases). The CDR3 loop spans 17 amino acids. Germline V CDR1 and CDR2: MNHEY, SVGAGI. Deletions cut 4 bases from V and 0 bases from J, with 17 bases between.